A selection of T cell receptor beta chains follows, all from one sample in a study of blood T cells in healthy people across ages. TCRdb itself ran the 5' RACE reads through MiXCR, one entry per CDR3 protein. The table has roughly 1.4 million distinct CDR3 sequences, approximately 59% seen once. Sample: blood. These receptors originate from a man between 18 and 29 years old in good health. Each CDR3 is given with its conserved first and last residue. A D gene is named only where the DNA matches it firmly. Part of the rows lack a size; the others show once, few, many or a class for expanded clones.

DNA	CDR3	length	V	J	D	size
TGCAGCGTGAAAAGGCGGGACAGGGCCTACGAGCAGTACTTC	CSVKRRDRAYEQYF	14	TRBV29-1	TRBJ2-7	TRBD1	few
TGTGCCAGCAGTTTGCTGGAGGGTTACATTCAGTACTTC	CASSLLEGYIQYF	13	TRBV27	TRBJ2-4	.	.
TGTGCCAGCAGTCCCCCGGGGAGTCGGGATTACGAGCAGTACTTC	CASSPPGSRDYEQYF	15	TRBV12-3/TRBV12-4	TRBJ2-7	.	once
TGCAGCGCCCGGACCGATAACTATGGCTACACCTTC	CSARTDNYGYTF	12	TRBV29-1	TRBJ1-2	.	.
TGTGCCAGCACCACAGGGCTGAACACTGAAGCTTTCTTT	CASTTGLNTEAFF	13	TRBV6-2/TRBV6-3	TRBJ1-1	.	once
TGTGCCAGCAGCTCAACTTTGGGGGGGATGAACTATGGCTACACCTTC	CASSSTLGGMNYGYTF	16	TRBV7-9	TRBJ1-2	.	.
TGTGCCAGCAGTGAAAACAGAGCTGGGCAGCCCCAGCATTTT	CASSENRAGQPQHF	14	TRBV2	TRBJ1-5	.	.
TGTGCCAGCAGTCTCGGGTTCGAGGGAGAAGAGCAGTTCTTC	CASSLGFEGEEQFF	14	TRBV28	TRBJ2-1	.	.
TGTGCCAGCAGGGAAAGCGGAAGGAGCTCCTACGAGCAGTACTTC	CASRESGRSSYEQYF	15	TRBV6-2/TRBV6-3	TRBJ2-7	.	.
TGTGCCAGCAGCCCCCAGGTCGGCCCTAATGAAAAACTGTTTTTT	CASSPQVGPNEKLFF	15	TRBV7-2	TRBJ1-4	.	.
TGTGCCAGCAGTCCCCCGGCCAATCAAGGACTCCACTTT	CASSPPANQGLHF	13	TRBV6-2/TRBV6-3	TRBJ1-6	.	.
TGCGCCAGCAGCCAAGTGGGGGGCGCGAGTAGGGAAAAACTGTTTTTT	CASSQVGGASREKLFF	16	TRBV4-1	TRBJ1-4	.	few
TGTGCCAGCAGCCAAGGTCTCTCACCCCTCCACTTT	CASSQGLSPLHF	12	TRBV3-1	TRBJ1-6	.	.
TGTGCCAGCAGTTATGTGGGGTTTACCTACGAGCAGTACTTC	CASSYVGFTYEQYF	14	TRBV6-2/TRBV6-3	TRBJ2-7	.	.
TGTGCCAGCAGTGAACCAGGGTGGGCAGGCGGCAATGAGCAGTTCTTC	CASSEPGWAGGNEQFF	16	TRBV25-1	TRBJ2-1	.	.
TGTGCCATCAGTGGGTCGACGGGTTTGACTGAAGCTTTCTTT	CAISGSTGLTEAFF	14	TRBV10-3	TRBJ1-1	.	.
TGTGCCAGCAGTGTACCAGGGGGAGATACGCAGTATTTT	CASSVPGGDTQYF	13	TRBV6-1	TRBJ2-3	TRBD1	.
TGTGCCAGCAGCAAAGATAATTCACCCCTCCACTTT	CASSKDNSPLHF	12	TRBV21-1	TRBJ1-6	.	.
TGCAGTGCTTGTCAAGGGAGCCCCAACGAGCAGTACTTC	CSACQGSPNEQYF	13	TRBV20-1	TRBJ2-7	.	.
TGTGCCAGCAGCTTAGTAGCAGGGGAGCAGTTCTTC	CASSLVAGEQFF	12	TRBV13	TRBJ2-1	.	.
TGCAGTGCCCCGGGACAGGGAATAGTTGTTAGAAATGAGCAGTTCTTC	CSAPGQGIVVRNEQFF	16	TRBV20-1	TRBJ2-1	TRBD1	few
TGTGCCAGCAGATGGACAGGCAATGTCTATGAGCAGTTCTTC	CASRWTGNVYEQFF	14	TRBV2	TRBJ2-1	TRBD1	.
TGTGCCATCAGTGAGGTGGGCGGAACCTATCTGAACACTGAAGCTTTCTTT	CAISEVGGTYLNTEAFF	17	TRBV10-3	TRBJ1-1	.	few
TGTGCCAGCAGTGGGGGGGGAGGGAATTCACCCCTCCACTTT	CASSGGGGNSPLHF	14	TRBV25-1	TRBJ1-6	.	.
TGTGCCATCAGTGAGAGGGCAGGCCCGTCCGGGGAGCTGTTTTTT	CAISERAGPSGELFF	15	TRBV10-3	TRBJ2-2	.	.
TGTGCCAGCAGCTGGGGGCTTAGCAGGGGCAGGGAAGCCAAAAACATTCAGTACTTC	CASSWGLSRGREAKNIQYF	19	TRBV7-9	TRBJ2-4	.	.
TGCAGTGCTGAGGCTGGTGAAAAACTGTTTTTT	CSAEAGEKLFF	11	TRBV20-1	TRBJ1-4	.	.
TGTGCCAGCAGTTCATATGGACAGCGGGGGGGTTACAATGAGCAGTTCTTC	CASSSYGQRGGYNEQFF	17	TRBV12-3/TRBV12-4	TRBJ2-1	TRBD2	.
TGTGCCAGCAGTTTATTCGTCAGAACCTCTGGAGCCAACGTCCTGACTTTC	CASSLFVRTSGANVLTF	17	TRBV12-3/TRBV12-4	TRBJ2-6	.	.
TGTGCCAGCAGTCCTTCCGACCACCTATGGGGAAATTCGAAAGAGACCCAGTACTTC	CASSPSDHLWGNSKETQYF	19	TRBV28	TRBJ2-5	.	.
TGTGCCAGCAGCGGAACTACGTACCAAGAGACCCAGTACTTC	CASSGTTYQETQYF	14	TRBV2	TRBJ2-5	.	.
TGTGCCAGCAGTTTCGGCAACGACCCCTACAATGAGCAGTTCTTC	CASSFGNDPYNEQFF	15	TRBV12-3/TRBV12-4	TRBJ2-1	.	.